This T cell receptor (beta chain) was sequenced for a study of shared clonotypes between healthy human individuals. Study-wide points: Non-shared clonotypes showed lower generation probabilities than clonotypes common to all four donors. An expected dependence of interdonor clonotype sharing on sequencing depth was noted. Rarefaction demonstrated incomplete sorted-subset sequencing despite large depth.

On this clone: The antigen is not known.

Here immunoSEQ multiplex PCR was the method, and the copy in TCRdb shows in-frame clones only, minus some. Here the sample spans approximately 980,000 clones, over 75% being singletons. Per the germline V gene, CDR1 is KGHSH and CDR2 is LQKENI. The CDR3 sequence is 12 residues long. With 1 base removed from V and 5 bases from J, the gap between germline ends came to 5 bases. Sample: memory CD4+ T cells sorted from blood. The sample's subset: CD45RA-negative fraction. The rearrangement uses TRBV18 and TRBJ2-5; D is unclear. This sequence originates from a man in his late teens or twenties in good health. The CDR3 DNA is TGTGCCAGCTCACCACGCTGGGAGACCCAGTACTTC. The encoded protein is CASSPRWETQYF.